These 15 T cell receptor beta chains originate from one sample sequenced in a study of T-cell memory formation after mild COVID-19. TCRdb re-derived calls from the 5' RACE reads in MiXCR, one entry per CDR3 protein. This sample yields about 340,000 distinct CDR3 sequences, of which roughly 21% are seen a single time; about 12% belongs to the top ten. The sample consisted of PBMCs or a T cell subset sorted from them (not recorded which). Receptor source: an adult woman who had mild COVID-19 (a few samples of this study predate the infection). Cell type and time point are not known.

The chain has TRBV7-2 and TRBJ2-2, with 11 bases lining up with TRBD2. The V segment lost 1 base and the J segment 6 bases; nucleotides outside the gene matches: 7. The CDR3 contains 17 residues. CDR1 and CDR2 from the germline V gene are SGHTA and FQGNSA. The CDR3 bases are TGTGCCAGCAGCTTAGGTAGCGGGAGGGCCCTGGCCGGGGAGCTGTTTTTT. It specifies CASSLGSGRALAGELFF.

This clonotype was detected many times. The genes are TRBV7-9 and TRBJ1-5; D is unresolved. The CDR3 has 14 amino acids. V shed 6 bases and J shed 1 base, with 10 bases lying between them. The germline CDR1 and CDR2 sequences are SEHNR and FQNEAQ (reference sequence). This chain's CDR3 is CASSLQTSNQPQHF. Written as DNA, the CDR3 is TGTGCCAGCAGTTTACAAACGAGCAATCAGCCCCAGCATTTT.

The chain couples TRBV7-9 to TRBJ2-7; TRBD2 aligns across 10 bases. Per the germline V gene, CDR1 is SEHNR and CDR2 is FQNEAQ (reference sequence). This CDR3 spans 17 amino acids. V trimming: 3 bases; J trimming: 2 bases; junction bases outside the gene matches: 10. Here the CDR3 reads CASSLYYLAGDTYEQYF. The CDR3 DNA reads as TGTGCCAGCAGCTTGTACTATCTAGCGGGGGACACCTACGAGCAGTACTTC.

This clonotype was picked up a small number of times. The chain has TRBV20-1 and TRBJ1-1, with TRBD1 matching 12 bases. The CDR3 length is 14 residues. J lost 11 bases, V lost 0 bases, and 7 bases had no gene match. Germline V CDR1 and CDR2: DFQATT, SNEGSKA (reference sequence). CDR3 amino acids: CSAREGTGGAGAFF. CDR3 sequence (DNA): TGCAGTGCTAGAGAGGGGACAGGGGGCGCTGGGGCTTTCTTT.

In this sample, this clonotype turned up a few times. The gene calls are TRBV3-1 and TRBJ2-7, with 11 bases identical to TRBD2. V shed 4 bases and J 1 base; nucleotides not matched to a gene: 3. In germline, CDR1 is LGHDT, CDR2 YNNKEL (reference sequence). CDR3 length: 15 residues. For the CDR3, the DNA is TGTGCCAGCAGCCCGGGACTAGCGGAGTCCTACGAGCAGTACTTC. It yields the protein CASSPGLAESYEQYF.

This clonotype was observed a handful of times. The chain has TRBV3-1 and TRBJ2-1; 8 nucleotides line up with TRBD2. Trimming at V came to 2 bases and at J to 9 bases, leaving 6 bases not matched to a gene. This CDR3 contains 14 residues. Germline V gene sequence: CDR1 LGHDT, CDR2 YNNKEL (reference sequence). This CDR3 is CASSQPGLALEQFF. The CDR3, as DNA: TGTGCCAGCAGCCAACCAGGACTAGCTCTTGAGCAGTTCTTC.

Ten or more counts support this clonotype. CDR3 nucleotide sequence: TGTGCCAGCAGTTTACAACGCGGCACTGAAGCTTTCTTT. It codes for CASSLQRGTEAFF. The chain has TRBV12-3 or TRBV12-4 and TRBJ1-1; unclear D gene. Trimming stripped 2 bases from V and 4 bases from J, with 8 bases between. The CDR3 has 13 amino acids.

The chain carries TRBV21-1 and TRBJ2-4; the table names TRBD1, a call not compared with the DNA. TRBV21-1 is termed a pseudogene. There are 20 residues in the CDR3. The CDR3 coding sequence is TGTGCCAGCAGCAAAAAGGGAGAAGGGGACAGTTCCCTAGCCAAAAACATTCAGTACTTC. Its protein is CASSKKGEGDSSLAKNIQYF.

CDR3 loop: CASTLRDGTYGNTIYF. The DNA of the CDR3 is TGTGCCAGCACGCTCCGGGACGGGACTTACGGAAACACCATATATTTT. The chain has TRBV13 and TRBJ1-3; D is possibly TRBD1 (5 bases). The V and J ends lost 7 bases and 4 bases respectively, with 20 bases between them. CDR3 length: 16 amino acids. Per germline, CDR1 PRHDT and CDR2 FYEKMQ (reference sequence).

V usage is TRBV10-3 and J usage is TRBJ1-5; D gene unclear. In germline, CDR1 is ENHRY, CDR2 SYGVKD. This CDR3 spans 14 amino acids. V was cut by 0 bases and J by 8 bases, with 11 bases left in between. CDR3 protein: CAISESSGPEPQHF. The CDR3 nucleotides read TGTGCCATCAGTGAGTCATCGGGTCCTGAGCCCCAGCATTTT.

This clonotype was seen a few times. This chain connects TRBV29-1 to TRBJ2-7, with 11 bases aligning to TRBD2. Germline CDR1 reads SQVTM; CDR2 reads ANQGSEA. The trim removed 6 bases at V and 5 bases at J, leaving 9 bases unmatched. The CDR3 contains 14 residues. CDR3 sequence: CSVKSTSGIHEQYF. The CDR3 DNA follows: TGCAGCGTCAAGTCGACTAGCGGGATCCACGAGCAGTACTTC.

CDR3: CSARLPTSGYYEQYF. The DNA of the CDR3 is TGCAGTGCTAGGCTTCCCACTAGCGGGTACTACGAGCAGTACTTC. This chain links TRBV20-1 with TRBJ2-7; TRBD2 agrees at 9 bases. Looked up from germline, CDR1 is DFQATT and CDR2 is SNEGSKA (reference sequence). This CDR3 comprises 15 residues. Unmatched junction bases numbered 9, after V lost 3 bases and J lost 3 bases.

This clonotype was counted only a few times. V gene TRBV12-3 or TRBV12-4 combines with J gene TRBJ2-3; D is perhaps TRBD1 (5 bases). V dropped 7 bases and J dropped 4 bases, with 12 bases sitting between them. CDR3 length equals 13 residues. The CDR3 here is CASNKGEADTQYF. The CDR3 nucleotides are TGTGCCAGCAACAAAGGGGAAGCAGATACGCAGTATTTT.

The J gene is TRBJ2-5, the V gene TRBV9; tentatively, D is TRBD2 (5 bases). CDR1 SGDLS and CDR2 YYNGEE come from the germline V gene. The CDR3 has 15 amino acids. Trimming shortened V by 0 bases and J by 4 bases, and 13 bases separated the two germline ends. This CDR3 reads CASSVDEGLGETQYF. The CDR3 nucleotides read TGTGCCAGCAGCGTAGATGAGGGTTTGGGAGAGACCCAGTACTTC.

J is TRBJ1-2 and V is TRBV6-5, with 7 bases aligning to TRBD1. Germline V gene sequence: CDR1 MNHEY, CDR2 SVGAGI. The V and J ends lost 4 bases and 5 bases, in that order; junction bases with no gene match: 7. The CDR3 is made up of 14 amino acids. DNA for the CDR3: TGTGCCAGCAGTTCTCCCCAGGGGGGGTATGGCTACACCTTC. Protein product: CASSSPQGGYGYTF.